These 14 T cell receptor beta chains were sequenced from one sample in a study of blood T cell repertoires in COVID-19. TCRdb keeps only in-frame clones here, not all; method: immunoSEQ multiplex PCR. Of around 230,000 clones in the sample, 75% to 90% were seen once. Sequencing input: peripheral blood. Receptor source: a man in his thirties or forties who had recovered from COVID-19.

The chain has TRBV7-2 and TRBJ2-5, with 10 bases aligning to TRBD2. This CDR3 has 15 amino acids. The junction had 9 bases not matched to a gene; V was cut back by 5 bases and J by 6 bases. The germline V gene has CDR1 SGHTA and CDR2 FQGNSA. CDR3 bases: TGTGCCAGCAGCACCGCCAGCGGGGGGGCACAGACCCAGTACTTC. Translated: CASSTASGGAQTQYF.

The CDR3 reads CASQLPNYSGNTIYF. The CDR3 DNA sequence: TGTGCCAGCCAACTGCCCAACTACTCTGGAAACACCATATATTTT. The chain carries TRBV28 and TRBJ1-3; D not resolved. Germline lookup yields CDR1 MDHEN and CDR2 SYDVKM. The V and J ends lost 8 bases and 0 bases respectively, with 14 bases between them. This CDR3 has 15 amino acids.

V is TRBV29-1 and J is TRBJ2-7, with 7 nucleotides matching TRBD2. The CDR3 length is 16 residues. Germline CDR1 reads SQVTM; CDR2 reads ANQGSEA. V was pared by 6 bases and J by 2 bases, with 16 bases of the junction left unmatched. As DNA, the CDR3 is TGCAGCGTCATTCCCACTCCTAGCGGACTCACCTACGAGCAGTACTTC. Its translation: CSVIPTPSGLTYEQYF.

This chain joins TRBV7-9 and TRBJ1-1; 7 bases line up with TRBD1. Germline V gene lookup returns CDR1 SEHNR and CDR2 FQNEAQ (reference sequence). CDR3 length: 15 residues. The J segment lost 2 bases and the V segment lost 5 bases, leaving 8 bases of the junction unmatched. In nucleotides, the CDR3 is TGTGCCAGCAGCCCCCCCGGGACAGCCAACACTGAAGCTTTCTTT. Translation gives CASSPPGTANTEAFF.

The chain links TRBV18 to TRBJ1-3, with 9 bases matching TRBD1. Losses at the gene ends were 3 bases for V and 0 bases for J; bases not matched to a gene: 3. Germline CDR1 reads KGHSH; CDR2 reads LQKENI. This CDR3 region has 16 residues. The CDR3 bases are TGTGCCAGCTCACCCAGGACAGGGGACTCTGGAAACACCATATATTTT. Translation: CASSPRTGDSGNTIYF. Full variable domain (outside the CDR3, taken from reference TRBV18 and TRBJ1-3): NAGVMQNPRHLVRRRGQEARLRCSPMKGHSHVYWYRQLPEEGLKFMVYLQKENIIDESGMPKERFSAEFPKEGPSILRIQQVVRGDSAAYFCASSPRTGDSGNTIYFGEGSWLTVV.

The V and J genes are TRBV19 and TRBJ2-3; tentatively, D is TRBD1 (7 bases). Germline lookup yields CDR1 LNHDA and CDR2 SQIVND (reference sequence). This CDR3 spans 16 amino acids. V lost 1 base, J lost 2 bases, and 13 bases lay in between. The CDR3 DNA reads as TGTGCCAGTAGTATAGGGAGGGGGCACACCACAGATACGCAGTATTTT. This encodes CASSIGRGHTTDTQYF.

The chain links TRBV11-2 to TRBJ2-7, with D possibly TRBD1 on 6 matching bases. CDR1 is SGHAT and CDR2 is FQNNGV in the germline V gene. Between the trimmed V and J ends, which lost 2 bases and 3 bases, there was a span of 23 bases. This CDR3 has 18 amino acids. The CDR3 reads CASSLTTGYSFRDYEQYF. The CDR3 region has the DNA TGTGCCAGCAGCTTAACGACAGGCTACTCATTCCGGGACTACGAGCAGTACTTC.

V gene TRBV4-3 combines with J gene TRBJ1-4; perhaps TRBD1 as D (6 bases). The CDR3 contains 15 residues. V was clipped by 3 bases and J by 5 bases, with 13 bases between them. The germline V gene has CDR1 LGHNA and CDR2 YSLEER. In DNA form, the CDR3 reads TGCGCCAGCAGCCACAGGGGAATAGGGAATGAAAAACTGTTTTTT. Translation gives CASSHRGIGNEKLFF.

This chain links TRBV5-8 with TRBJ2-3, with 10 bases identical to TRBD2. CDR1 and CDR2 (germline): SGHTS, YDEGEE. V trimming: 3 bases; J trimming: 4 bases; junction bases outside the gene matches: 14. The CDR3 spans 18 residues. The CDR3 reads CASSWLSSSGGAADTQYF. Here the CDR3 DNA reads TGTGCCAGCAGCTGGCTCTCCTCGAGCGGGGGGGCCGCAGATACGCAGTATTTT.

This sequence joins TRBV5-4 and TRBJ2-5; 10 bases fit TRBD2. Germline values: CDR1 SGHNT, CDR2 YYREEE (reference sequence). CDR3 length: 14 amino acids. Trimming at V came to 4 bases and at J to 2 bases, leaving 2 bases not matched to a gene. CDR3 DNA: TGTGCCAGCAGCGAGCGGGGGGGTCAAGAGACCCAGTACTTC. This gives the protein CASSERGGQETQYF.

The gene calls are TRBV10-1 and TRBJ2-3, with a possible D match to TRBD2 (7 bases). The CDR3 contains 13 residues. Per the germline V gene, CDR1 is WNHNN and CDR2 is SYGVQD (reference sequence). Trimming pared 10 bases from V and 3 bases from J, leaving 14 bases between. CDR3 coding DNA: TGCGCCACCCGAGGGGGGGGGACAGATACGCAGTATTTT. Amino acid sequence: CATRGGGTDTQYF.

V gene TRBV4-1 combines with J gene TRBJ2-5, with a weak D call TRBD2 (6 bases). V was pared by 0 bases and J by 9 bases, with 20 bases between. The CDR3 length is 16 residues. Germline CDR1 is MGHRA and CDR2 is YSYEKL. The CDR3 DNA follows: TGCGCCAGCAGCCAAGAATATGGAGGGGAGCCTCTTTCCCAGTACTTC. It translates to CASSQEYGGEPLSQYF.

The CDR3 sequence: CAWILGGRAPEKLFF. The CDR3 DNA sequence: TGTGCCTGGATCCTAGGGGGCAGGGCTCCCGAAAAACTGTTTTTT. The chain employs TRBV30 and TRBJ1-4, with 7 bases identical to TRBD1. Germline CDR1 is GTSNPN and CDR2 is SVGIG (reference sequence). The CDR3 sequence is 15 residues long. The V and J ends lost 4 bases and 8 bases, in that order; junction bases with no gene match: 13. Filled out from reference TRBV30 and TRBJ1-4, the complete variable domain reads SQTIHQWPATLVQPVGSPLSLECTVEGTSNPNLYWYRQAAGRGLQLLFYSVGIGQISSEVPQNLSASRPQDRQFILSSKKLLLSDSGFYLCAWILGGRAPEKLFFGSGTQLSVL.

CDR3 in DNA: TGTGCCAGAGGGGGACAACGGAACAATCAGCCCCAGCATTTT. It yields the protein CARGGQRNNQPQHF. V gene TRBV21-1 combines with J gene TRBJ1-5; TRBD1 is the table's D call, not checked against the DNA. TRBV21-1 represents a pseudogene. This CDR3 comprises 14 residues.